This is a list of T cell receptor beta chains from one sample in a study of T cells in Graves' hyperthyroidism and ophthalmopathy. TCRdb recomputed calls from the multiplex PCR reads with MiXCR, one row per CDR3 protein. The table shows some 350,000 distinct CDR3 sequences, with approximately 25% occurring only once. The sample taken for sequencing was blood. All receptors come from a middle-aged man with Graves' hyperthyroidism. The CDR3 runs from the conserved cysteine through the conserved F or W. The order of the fields is V gene, CDR3 length, CDR3 protein.

TRBV25-1 18 CASSGGRMPLSGANVLTF
TRBV7-3 16 CASSLTVEGTTDTRYF
TRBV29-1 11 CSAGGTYEQYF
TRBV6-1 14 CASSESGRNYGYTF
TRBV3-1 16 CASSHSDRGPNTEAFF
TRBV11-2 13 CASSLAGGNEQYF
TRBV12-3/TRBV12-4 13 CASSPRRDTEAFF
TRBV28 14 CASSKGYRTDTQYF
TRBV3-1 14 CASSVGHAGYEQYF
TRBV12-3/TRBV12-4 16 CASSFRISGNPDTQYF
TRBV24-1 12 CATSKGSYEQYF
TRBV11-2 16 CASSLPPAGSTDTQYF
TRBV18 15 CATADFAGITDTQYF
TRBV2 13 CASSGRGLQPQHF
TRBV20-1 15 CSAHTNLAGKITQYF